The 10 T cell receptor beta chains below were found in one sample sequenced in a study of vaccination and CD4 T cells after COVID-19. With the Oncomine TCR Beta short-read assay, DNA from cultured CD4+ T cells was sequenced. TCRdb processed the PCR reads anew with MiXCR; each CDR3 protein has one entry. Of more than 3,500 distinct CDR3 sequences in the sample, roughly two fifths were seen once. As to treatment: approximately nine-day PBMC culture with coronavirus spike peptide pools or control peptides (ViraFEST assay). These receptors' targets are unknown. Sample: CD4+ T cells from blood, cultured in vitro. These TCRs come from a human donor who had recovered from COVID-19.

The chain employs TRBV20-1 and TRBJ2-5; D unclear. The V end lost 0 bases, the J end lost 5 bases, and 16 bases lay between the germline ends. The germline V gene has CDR1 DFQATT and CDR2 SNEGSKA (reference sequence). CDR3 length: 15 residues. The CDR3 DNA reads as TGCAGTGCTAGAGATACCCGTCGAAAGACGGAGACCCAGTACTTC. This sequence encodes CSARDTRRKTETQYF.

This clonotype rates as large. The chain combines TRBV9 with TRBJ1-2; the match to TRBD1 covers 8 bases. The junction had 9 bases not matched to a gene; V was cut back by 4 bases and J by 4 bases. The CDR3 is made up of 15 amino acids. CDR1 is SGDLS, CDR2 YYNGEE, per germline. For the CDR3, the DNA is TGTGCCAGCAGCCTCACAGGGGGTAGTATCTATGGCTACACCTTC. Translation gives CASSLTGGSIYGYTF.

By share, this clonotype counts as large. The gene calls are TRBV30 and TRBJ1-6; 8 nucleotides line up with TRBD1. This CDR3 spans 14 amino acids. Germline trimming cut 0 bases from V and 10 bases from J; bases unmatched to any gene: 5. Germline loops: CDR1 GTSNPN, CDR2 SVGIG (reference sequence). This CDR3 reads CAWSVQGGGSPLHF. CDR3 nucleotides: TGTGCCTGGAGTGTACAGGGGGGAGGATCACCCCTCCACTTT.

In its sample, this clonotype was seen a few times. CDR3 region: CASSLEGATTQYF. CDR3 DNA: TGTGCCAGCAGCTTAGAGGGGGCCACCACCCAGTACTTC. The genes are TRBV7-2 and TRBJ2-5; 7 nucleotides match TRBD1. Trimming removed 1 base from V and 8 bases from J; junction bases left unmatched: 4. CDR3 length equals 13 residues. CDR1 is SGHTA and CDR2 is FQGNSA in the germline V gene.

The chain is built from TRBV24-1 and TRBJ2-2; the D gene is possibly TRBD1 (6 bases). The CDR3 totals 15 residues. Germline values: CDR1 KGHDR, CDR2 SFDVKD. Trimming removed 9 bases from V and 5 bases from J, with 18 bases in between. CDR3 loop: CATSQGQGVTGELFF. Written as DNA, the CDR3 is TGTGCCACCTCTCAGGGGCAAGGGGTAACCGGGGAGCTGTTTTTT.

This clonotype is categorized as medium-sized (0.01 to 0.1%). This chain uses TRBV5-1 with TRBJ1-6, with D tentatively TRBD1 (5 bases). This CDR3 has 17 amino acids. Germline CDR1 reads SGHRS; CDR2 reads YFSETQ. V lost 4 bases to trimming and J lost 6 bases, with 20 bases between them. The CDR3, as DNA: TGCGCCAGCAGCCCCTCGAGCGGGTTGGGGCCTAATTCACCCCTCCACTTT. This translates into CASSPSSGLGPNSPLHF.

By proportion, this clonotype is medium-sized. The chain links TRBV6-2 or TRBV6-3 to TRBJ1-2; D is ambiguous. Germline V lookup: CDR1 MNHEY, CDR2 SVGEGT. The CDR3 has 14 amino acids. Trimming took off 5 bases at V and 4 bases at J, with 14 bases between the two ends. The CDR3 DNA reads TGTGCCAGCAGTCACCGTGGGAGTATCTATGGCTACACCTTC. Its translation is CASSHRGSIYGYTF.

This chain joins TRBV6-5 and TRBJ1-1; the D is unclear. The CDR3 runs to 13 residues. V gave up 4 bases and J gave up 4 bases, with 10 bases separating them. Germline loops: CDR1 MNHEY, CDR2 SVGAGI. DNA of the CDR3: TGTGCCAGCAGTTCACTTAGGAGCACTGAAGCTTTCTTT. Protein product: CASSSLRSTEAFF.

The rearrangement links TRBV2 to TRBJ2-1; D gene unclear. CDR3 size: 13 residues. Trimming took 5 bases from V and 5 from J, leaving 10 bases between them. Germline CDR1 and CDR2: SNHLY and FYNNEI. The CDR3 spells CASSTTSDNEQFF. The CDR3 bases are TGTGCCAGCAGTACAACCAGCGACAATGAGCAGTTCTTC.

The rearrangement uses TRBV7-2 and TRBJ2-7, with D unclear. In germline, CDR1 is SGHTA, CDR2 FQGNSA. Between the trimmed V and J ends, which lost 5 bases and 1 base, there was a span of 15 bases. There are 15 residues in the CDR3. CDR3 sequence reads: CASSRRHLDSYEQYF. CDR3 coding DNA: TGTGCCAGCAGCCGGAGACACCTAGATTCCTACGAGCAGTACTTC. The full variable domain, rest sourced from reference TRBV7-2 and TRBJ2-7, is GAGVSQSPSNKVTEKGKDVELRCDPISGHTALYWYRQSLGQGLEFLIYFQGNSAPDKSGLPSDRFSAERTGGSVSTLTIQRTQQEDSAVYLCASSRRHLDSYEQYFGPGTRLTVT.